This T cell receptor (beta chain) came from a study of T cells in Graves' hyperthyroidism and ophthalmopathy. This clonotype showed up just a few times. Germline trimming cut 5 bases from V and 11 bases from J; bases unmatched to any gene: 10. Germline V gives CDR1 SEHNR, CDR2 FQNEAQ (reference sequence). This CDR3 has 13 residues. In making diagnoses, clinical symptoms, serum thyroxine and TRAb, thyroid ultrasound and orbital computed tomography were all used. The authors took PBMCs from 10 ml fresh peripheral blood. TCR beta CDR3 sequences were amplified from RNA transcripts. A set of HTBI primers served as the primers for a first-round RT-PCR of the TCR CDR3. A single record per CDR3 protein comes from TCRdb applying MiXCR to the multiplex PCR reads. Of about 250,000 distinct CDR3 sequences in the sample, about 20% were seen once.

The source is a man aged 25-45 years with Graves' ophthalmopathy. The sample was blood. The J gene is TRBJ1-1, the V gene TRBV7-9; 8 bases align to TRBD1. CDR3 DNA sequence: TGTGCCAGCAGCATGGGACAGGACTTCGCGGCTTTCTTT. Translated, it gives CASSMGQDFAAFF.